This TCR beta chain was sequenced for a study of blood T cell repertoires in COVID-19. Turning to the study itself: Spain, Italy and the United States supplied samples that represented acute and convalescent COVID-19. T cells, B-cell-depleted T cells, or PBMCs provided the cDNA or gDNA that served as material.

Looked up from germline, CDR1 is LGHDT and CDR2 is YNNKEL (reference sequence). The CDR3 is made up of 15 amino acids. Concerning this clone: Compared with germline, one end of the junction differs, possibly owing to a read error.

Authors' analysis steps: Using reference gene primer amplification, nucleated cell counts were estimated. Clones were sequenced by immunoSEQ multiplex PCR, and TCRdb holds only the in-frame ones, with some missing. V and J calls plus clone size are reproduced from that table; the DNA served to infer D and trimming. This table holds some 700,000 clones, approximately 90% found once. Sequencing used peripheral blood. The J gene is TRBJ1-1, the V gene TRBV3-1 (or the pseudogene TRBV3-2); possibly TRBD1 for D (6 bases). This clonotype was sampled from a woman under 30 with acute or convalescent COVID-19. The CDR3 bases are TGTACCAGCAGCCAAGATCGGGGCAGGGGCACTGAAGCTTTCTTT. This translates into CTSSQDRGRGTEAFF.